This T cell receptor beta chain was found in a study of T cell changes during pregnancy in multiple sclerosis. TCRdb keeps only in-frame clones here, not all; method: immunoSEQ multiplex PCR. The sample has about 47,000 clones, roughly nine tenths seen once. CDR3 length: 12 amino acids. V shed 5 bases and J shed 6 bases, with 10 bases lying between them. CDR1 SGHNT and CDR2 YYREEE come from the germline V gene (reference sequence). Sample: CD8+ T cells from peripheral blood mononuclear cells, taken in the second trimester of pregnancy. The sequence came from a female donor with multiple sclerosis, enrolled in a pregnancy study. This chain connects TRBV5-4 to TRBJ2-3, with D hard to call. As DNA, the CDR3 is TGTGCCAGCAGACTAAATGAGGATACGCAGTATTTT. Protein: CASRLNEDTQYF.